A selection of T cell receptor beta chains follows, all from one sample in a study of cytomegalovirus exposure and HLA in healthy donors. Clones were read by immunoSEQ multiplex PCR, and TCRdb kept only the in-frame ones, dropping some. The repertoire holds about 110,000 clones, with more than 60% as singletons. Material for sequencing was PBMCs. Receptors originate from a man aged 60 to 69 in good health and CMV-seronegative. Both conserved end residues are part of each CDR3. The D gene is left open where the match is weak. Size values are once, few and many counts, or a class for expanded clones, and some rows have none.

V	J	size	D	DNA	CDR3
TRBV19	TRBJ1-6	.	TRBD1	TGTGCCAGTAGTATAAACGGGGGGACAGGGTCTTCACCCCTCCACTTT	CASSINGGTGSSPLHF
TRBV2	TRBJ1-1	once	TRBD1	TGTGCCAGCAGTGTCCGACAGGGGGTTGGGTGGTCTGAAGCTTTCTTT	CASSVRQGVGWSEAFF
TRBV2	TRBJ1-1	.	TRBD1	TGTGCCAGCAGCGCCCGGACAGGGGGCAGTGAAGCTTTCTTT	CASSARTGGSEAFF
TRBV29-1	TRBJ1-1	.	.	TGCAGCGTGACTCCGGACAGACTAATTGAAGCTTTCTTT	CSVTPDRLIEAFF
TRBV2	TRBJ2-5	.	.	TGTGCCAGCAGTCAACAGGGTTCTCCGTACTTC	CASSQQGSPYF
TRBV6-6	TRBJ1-3	.	.	TGTGCCAGCAGTTACGGAGGGTTTGGAAACACCATATATTTT	CASSYGGFGNTIYF
TRBV5-1	TRBJ1-2	.	TRBD1	TGCGCCAGCAGCTTGGGACAGGGGATTTTTGGCTACACCTTC	CASSLGQGIFGYTF
TRBV18	TRBJ2-6	.	.	TGTGCCAGCTCACCACAGTTCAGGGCTACCTCCGGGGCCAACGTCCTGACTTTC	CASSPQFRATSGANVLTF
TRBV7-2	TRBJ2-3	.	TRBD1	TGTGCCAGCAGCCCGCAGGGGGTTAGCACAGATACGCAGTATTTT	CASSPQGVSTDTQYF
TRBV14	TRBJ1-1	.	.	TGTGCCAGCAGCCAAGATCTACACACTGAAGCTTTCTTT	CASSQDLHTEAFF
TRBV7-3	TRBJ2-6	few	.	TGTGCCAGCAGCTACACAGGTAGCGGGGCCAACGTCCTGACTTTC	CASSYTGSGANVLTF
TRBV7-6	TRBJ2-6	.	.	TGTGCCAGCAGCTTACTCCAGGGAACCTCTGGGGCCAACGTCCTGACTTTC	CASSLLQGTSGANVLTF
TRBV18	TRBJ2-3	few	TRBD1	TGTGCCAGCTCAGCCCGGGACAGGGGTGAGGGCACAGATACGCAGTATTTT	CASSARDRGEGTDTQYF
TRBV5-1	TRBJ1-5	.	.	TGCGCCAGCAGCTTGGGCGGACTGAGCAATCAGCCCCAGCATTTT	CASSLGGLSNQPQHF
TRBV18	TRBJ2-7	.	TRBD1	TGTGCCAGCACCAGGGGACAGGGCGGCTCCTACGAGCAGTACTTC	CASTRGQGGSYEQYF
TRBV5-1	TRBJ2-3	.	.	TGCGCCAGCAGCCATCCCGGGGAAGATACGCAGTATTTT	CASSHPGEDTQYF
TRBV7-8	TRBJ1-5	.	.	TGTGCCAGCAGCCGTAATCAGGAGCGGATGCCCCAGCATTTT	CASSRNQERMPQHF
TRBV10-2	TRBJ1-5	once	.	TGCGCCAGCAGTTTACAGGCTTCCAATCAGCCCCAGCATTTT	CASSLQASNQPQHF
TRBV28	TRBJ1-5	few	TRBD1	TGTGCCAGCAGGCTAGGGACAGCTTATAGCAATCAGCCCCAGCATTTT	CASRLGTAYSNQPQHF